These 11 T cell receptor beta chains were sequenced from one sample in a study of blood T cells in healthy people across ages. The authors ran a second PCR of roughly 7 to 11 cycles using a sample-barcoded 5' primer and a J-beta primer mix. TCRdb reprocessed the 5' RACE reads via MiXCR and lists one record per CDR3 protein. Of 600,000 to 1,000,000 distinct CDR3 sequences in the sample, about 62% were seen once. The specimen was blood. The receptors stem from a young man in good health.

The V and J genes are TRBV12-3 or TRBV12-4 and TRBJ2-3; D call uncertain. Trimming took off 3 bases at V and 4 bases at J, with 8 bases between the two ends. This CDR3 has 13 amino acids. CDR3 in amino acids: CASSLVPSDTQYF. The CDR3 DNA reads as TGTGCCAGCAGTTTGGTACCCTCAGATACGCAGTATTTT.

This clonotype was picked up a small number of times. The V call is TRBV11-3, the J call TRBJ2-1, with TRBD1 matching over 7 bases. Germline assignment: CDR1 SGHNT and CDR2 YENEEA. The CDR3 is 14 residues long. The J segment lost 6 bases and the V segment lost 2 bases, leaving 4 bases of the junction unmatched. CDR3 amino acids: CASSLRAGGNEQFF. DNA for the CDR3: TGTGCCAGCAGCTTACGGGCAGGGGGCAATGAGCAGTTCTTC.

The chain is built from TRBV13 and TRBJ2-2; no definite D call. The germline V gene has CDR1 PRHDT and CDR2 FYEKMQ (reference sequence). Trimming shortened V by 6 bases and J by 9 bases, and 20 bases separated the two germline ends. This CDR3 comprises 15 residues. CDR3 region: CASSPPSQAPRELFF. The CDR3 coding sequence is TGTGCCAGCAGTCCCCCATCTCAGGCGCCGCGGGAGCTGTTTTTT.

The chain recombines TRBV20-1 with TRBJ2-1, with D hard to call. The CDR3 covers 15 residues. Germline CDR1 is DFQATT and CDR2 is SNEGSKA (reference sequence). V was shortened by 5 bases and J by 5 bases, with 19 bases between the two germline ends. Here the CDR3 reads CSAGKSAILDNEQFF. In DNA form, the CDR3 reads TGCAGTGCTGGGAAGAGCGCAATCTTAGACAATGAGCAGTTCTTC.

V and J are TRBV30 and TRBJ1-2; D perhaps matches TRBD1 (6 bases). The V gene lost 0 bases and the J gene lost 8 bases, with 7 bases spanning the gap. Germline CDR1 and CDR2: GTSNPN and SVGIG (reference sequence). The CDR3 runs to 11 residues. Written as DNA, the CDR3 is TGTGCCTGGAGTGTACAGGGCGGCTACACCTTC. It yields the protein CAWSVQGGYTF.

This clonotype came up once. CDR3 coding DNA: TGTGCCAGCAGTCCACGGACAGGGGGCGCAACCGGGGAGCTGTTTTTT. Protein sequence: CASSPRTGGATGELFF. The V and J genes are TRBV28 and TRBJ2-2; 11 bases map to TRBD1. The CDR3 length is 16 residues. V was pared by 5 bases and J by 5 bases, with 7 bases of the junction left unmatched. The germline gives CDR1 MDHEN, CDR2 SYDVKM.

This clonotype has a single count. V gene TRBV7-9 combines with J gene TRBJ1-4, with D uncertain. Germline values: CDR1 SEHNR, CDR2 FQNEAQ (reference sequence). CDR3 length: 13 residues. V lost 1 base and J 7 bases, leaving 7 bases between the germline ends. CDR3 sequence: CASSLEQSEKLFF. The CDR3 DNA follows: TGTGCCAGCAGCTTAGAACAGAGTGAAAAACTGTTTTTT.

This clonotype appeared a single time. V gene TRBV5-6 combines with J gene TRBJ2-5, with 9 bases that match TRBD2. The V gene's germline CDR1 is SGHDT and CDR2 YYEEEE. Germline trimming cut 1 base from V and 3 bases from J; bases unmatched to any gene: 10. This CDR3 spans 17 amino acids. CDR3 sequence: CASSLFYGGRAKETQYF. The CDR3 region has the DNA TGTGCCAGCAGCTTGTTCTACGGCGGGAGGGCTAAAGAGACCCAGTACTTC.

The chain employs TRBV12-3 or TRBV12-4 and TRBJ2-4; 7 nucleotides align to TRBD1. Matching the DNA end better, TRBJ2-7 makes the J call doubtful. The CDR3 length is 15 residues. CDR3 residues: CASIRQGKGAYEQYF. The CDR3, as DNA: TGTGCCAGCATAAGACAGGGAAAAGGGGCCTACGAGCAGTACTTC.

The rearrangement uses TRBV5-1 and TRBJ2-1; D gene uncertain. Trimming stripped 4 bases from V and 5 bases from J, with 16 bases between. Per the germline V gene, CDR1 is SGHRS and CDR2 is YFSETQ. This CDR3 comprises 15 residues. DNA for the CDR3: TGCGCCAGCAGCCAGAACCAAGTACTAAACAATGAGCAGTTCTTC. This encodes CASSQNQVLNNEQFF.

J is TRBJ1-1 and V is TRBV4-3; D may be TRBD1 (6 bases). The CDR3 contains 14 residues. The germline CDR1 and CDR2 sequences are LGHNA and YSLEER. Trimming left V 0 bases short and J 6 bases short, with 11 bases between. This chain's CDR3 is CASSQDRRGPEAFF. The CDR3 DNA follows: TGCGCCAGCAGCCAAGATCGCAGGGGACCTGAAGCTTTCTTT.